The 30 T cell receptor beta chains below were found in one sample sequenced in a study of cytomegalovirus exposure and HLA in healthy donors. The primer mix had 60 Vbeta and 13 Jbeta primers. Clones were sequenced by immunoSEQ multiplex PCR, and TCRdb holds only the in-frame ones, with some missing. The table shows more than 85,000 clones, with over 60% occurring only once. Input material: PBMCs. The receptors come from a female donor in good health and CMV-seronegative.

V is TRBV18 and J is TRBJ2-7; TRBD1 aligns across 8 bases. The CDR3 sequence is 15 residues long. Germline loops: CDR1 KGHSH, CDR2 LQKENI. V shed 3 bases, J shed 2 bases, and the junction held 6 bases outside the gene matches. Here the CDR3 DNA reads TGTGCCAGCTCACCGGCTCGGGACAGGCCCTACGAGCAGTACTTC. It yields the protein CASSPARDRPYEQYF.

This sequence joins TRBV7-3 and TRBJ1-5; D gene ambiguous. From germline, CDR1 is SGHTA and CDR2 FQGTGA. The CDR3 runs 13 residues. Trimming stripped 2 bases from V and 6 bases from J, with 8 bases between. This chain's CDR3 is CASSLGGSQPQHF. CDR3 bases: TGTGCCAGCAGCTTAGGCGGGTCTCAGCCCCAGCATTTT.

The chain joins TRBV5-1 to TRBJ2-5; 8 bases agree with TRBD2. The V segment lost 1 base and the J segment 4 bases; nucleotides outside the gene matches: 3. The germline V gene has CDR1 SGHRS and CDR2 YFSETQ. The CDR3 extends over 14 amino acids. The CDR3 protein is CASSLTLAGETQYF. Here the CDR3 DNA reads TGCGCCAGCAGCTTGACCCTAGCGGGAGAGACCCAGTACTTC.

In this sample, this clone turned up once. The CDR3 is CAWNSGFDEQYF. CDR3 nucleotides: TGTGCCTGGAACAGCGGGTTCGACGAGCAGTACTTC. V usage is TRBV30 and J usage is TRBJ2-7; possibly TRBD2 for D (6 bases). Germline CDR1 and CDR2: GTSNPN and SVGIG (reference sequence). This CDR3 is 12 amino acids long. The V gene lost 4 bases and the J gene lost 5 bases, with 12 bases spanning the gap. Full variable domain (outside the CDR3, taken from reference TRBV30 and TRBJ2-7): SQTIHQWPATLVQPVGSPLSLECTVEGTSNPNLYWYRQAAGRGLQLLFYSVGIGQISSEVPQNLSASRPQDRQFILSSKKLLLSDSGFYLCAWNSGFDEQYFGPGTRLTVT.

This clone was detected only a few times. J is TRBJ1-5 and V is TRBV13; TRBD1 matches 9 bases. This CDR3 is 14 amino acids long. V lost 5 bases to trimming and J lost 6 bases; unmatched junction nucleotides: 5. Looked up from germline, CDR1 is PRHDT and CDR2 is FYEKMQ (reference sequence). The DNA of the CDR3 is TGTGCCAGCAGCCGGACAGGGGCGGGTCAGCCCCAGCATTTT. Protein: CASSRTGAGQPQHF.

The chain combines TRBV9 with TRBJ2-2; D possibly corresponds to TRBD2 (6 bases). Germline CDR1 SGDLS, CDR2 YYNGEE. The CDR3 loop spans 16 amino acids. The V end was cut by 0 bases, the J end by 0 bases, with 9 bases between. The CDR3 DNA reads TGTGCCAGCAGCGTAGTTAGCGGTACGAACACCGGGGAGCTGTTTTTT. It specifies CASSVVSGTNTGELFF.

This chain uses TRBV23-1 with TRBJ1-5, with D uncertain. TRBV23-1 is identified as an open reading frame with a role that is uncertain. The CDR3 consists of 14 residues. Trimming cost V 0 bases and J 5 bases, with 8 bases left between them. Written as DNA, the CDR3 is TGCGCCAGCAGTCAATCGGGCCTTTATCAGCCCCAGCATTTT. It yields the protein CASSQSGLYQPQHF.

The chain employs TRBV6-5 and TRBJ2-2, with 9 bases matching TRBD1. Germline V gives CDR1 MNHEY, CDR2 SVGAGI. This CDR3 is 15 amino acids long. J was trimmed by 6 bases and V by 5 bases; bases with no gene match: 7. The CDR3: CASSRQGVVAGELFF. The CDR3 DNA reads TGTGCCAGCAGTAGACAGGGGGTAGTAGCCGGGGAGCTGTTTTTT.

This clone was counted a few times. The chain carries TRBV11-3 and TRBJ2-7, with D maybe TRBD2 (6 bases). Trimming pared 1 base from V and 5 bases from J, leaving 9 bases between. Per the germline V gene, CDR1 is SGHNT and CDR2 is YENEEA. The length of the CDR3 is 13 residues. The CDR3 DNA reads as TGTGCCAGCAGCTTAGCACTAGCCCACGAGCAGTACTTC. Encoded protein: CASSLALAHEQYF.

V usage is TRBV27 and J usage is TRBJ2-5, with D perhaps matching TRBD2 (5 bases). V was cut by 5 bases and J by 5 bases, with 18 bases left in between. CDR3 length: 15 amino acids. Per germline, CDR1 MNHEY and CDR2 SMNVEV (reference sequence). In DNA form, the CDR3 reads TGTGCCAGCAGTCCCAGAGCGAGGGTTGGGGAGACCCAGTACTTC. Translating it yields CASSPRARVGETQYF.

This chain joins TRBV27 and TRBJ1-5; D remains unclear. The germline V gene has CDR1 MNHEY and CDR2 SMNVEV (reference sequence). The CDR3 spans 15 residues. V was shortened by 6 bases and J by 1 base, with 13 bases between the two germline ends. CDR3 sequence reads: CASRQLGVSNQPQHF. The CDR3 DNA is TGTGCCAGCAGGCAGCTGGGCGTCAGCAATCAGCCCCAGCATTTT.

This rearrangement joins TRBV5-5 to TRBJ2-7; TRBD2 might be the D (6 bases). Germline V gene data show CDR1 as SGHKS and CDR2 as YYEKEE (reference sequence). With 2 bases removed from V and 7 bases from J, the gap between germline ends came to 13 bases. This CDR3 is built from 13 residues. The CDR3 loop is CASSFPGVREQYF. In nucleotides, the CDR3 is TGTGCCAGCAGCTTCCCGGGAGTACGGGAGCAGTACTTC.

V is TRBV7-9 and J is TRBJ2-5; a weak D match, TRBD2 (5 bases). The CDR3 is made up of 13 amino acids. V was pared by 6 bases and J by 3 bases, with 11 bases between. Looked up from germline, CDR1 is SEHNR and CDR2 is FQNEAQ (reference sequence). CDR3 sequence reads: CASRDGIEETQYF. In nucleotides, the CDR3 is TGTGCCAGCAGGGACGGGATTGAAGAGACCCAGTACTTC. The variable domain in full, with the rest retrieved from reference TRBV7-9 and TRBJ2-5, is DTGVSQNPRHKITKRGQNVTFRCDPISEHNRLYWYRQTLGQGPEFLTYFQNEAQLEKSRLLSDRFSAERPKGSFSTLEIQRTEQGDSAMYLCASRDGIEETQYFGPGTRLLVL.

V usage is TRBV30 and J usage is TRBJ2-5; tentative D call: TRBD1 (6 bases). Looked up from germline, CDR1 is GTSNPN and CDR2 is SVGIG (reference sequence). The CDR3 contains 15 residues. Trimming shortened V by 0 bases and J by 0 bases, and 11 bases separated the two germline ends. CDR3: CAWSVLDRDQETQYF. The CDR3 DNA is TGTGCCTGGAGTGTACTGGACAGAGACCAAGAGACCCAGTACTTC.

This clone showed up just a few times. V gene TRBV5-8 combines with J gene TRBJ2-2; 9 nucleotides agree with TRBD1. Trimming removed 4 bases from V and 4 bases from J; junction bases left unmatched: 5. Germline V lookup: CDR1 SGHTS, CDR2 YDEGEE. The CDR3 totals 15 residues. The CDR3 sequence: CASSTRDRVTGELFF. CDR3 bases: TGTGCCAGCAGCACCCGGGACAGGGTCACCGGGGAGCTGTTTTTT.

The DNA of the CDR3 is TGTGCCAGCAGCTTAGTGGGGACAGTCGACACCGGGGAGCTGTTTTTT. Translating gives CASSLVGTVDTGELFF. The chain links TRBV7-2 to TRBJ2-2, with 7 nucleotides matching TRBD1. Trimming took 1 base from V and 3 from J; bases not matched to a gene: 5. The CDR3 totals 16 residues. Germline loops: CDR1 SGHTA, CDR2 FQGNSA.

V and J are TRBV30 and TRBJ1-4, with TRBD1 as a possible D gene (6 bases). V shed 7 bases and J shed 8 bases, with 26 bases lying between them. CDR1 GTSNPN and CDR2 SVGIG come from the germline V gene (reference sequence). This CDR3 is 16 amino acids long. CDR3 in DNA: TGTGCCTTCACCCCGGGGGGCGCGTTAGGTGAAGAAAAACTGTTTTTT. Its translation: CAFTPGGALGEEKLFF.

The chain employs TRBV6-6 and TRBJ1-1; 8 bases align to TRBD1. With V trimmed by 2 bases and J by 5 bases, 10 bases remained unmatched. CDR3 size: 16 residues. Germline loops: CDR1 MNHNY, CDR2 SVGAGI (reference sequence). The CDR3 sequence: CASSYTRQGRGTEAFF. The CDR3 DNA sequence: TGTGCCAGCAGTTACACCCGACAGGGGCGGGGGACTGAAGCTTTCTTT.

The chain employs TRBV28 and TRBJ2-7; tentatively, D is TRBD2 (5 bases). V was cut by 10 bases and J by 3 bases, with 25 bases left in between. The CDR3 spans 16 residues. CDR1 is MDHEN and CDR2 is SYDVKM in the germline V gene. The CDR3: CATNSGLFPDYYEQYF. The CDR3 nucleotides are TGTGCCACCAACTCCGGACTTTTCCCGGATTACTACGAGCAGTACTTC. The entire variable domain, with the rest obtained from reference TRBV28 and TRBJ2-7, is as follows: DVKVTQSSRYLVKRTGEKVFLECVQDMDHENMFWYRQDPGLGLRLIYFSYDVKMKEKGDIPEGYSVSREKKERFSLILESASTNQTSMYLCATNSGLFPDYYEQYFGPGTRLTVT.

A remark on this clone: Different DNA sequences within this sample yield the same CDR3. The J gene is TRBJ1-1, the V gene TRBV9; possibly TRBD1 for D (6 bases). V lost 2 bases and J 0 bases, leaving 8 bases between the germline ends. CDR1 SGDLS and CDR2 YYNGEE come from the germline V gene. The CDR3 runs to 14 residues. In DNA form, the CDR3 reads TGTGCCAGCAGCGTCGGACAGATGAACACTGAAGCTTTCTTT. Its translation: CASSVGQMNTEAFF.

This chain connects TRBV5-4 to TRBJ2-2; 7 bases align to TRBD1. The ends lost 3 bases at V and 3 bases at J; junction bases unmatched: 8. The CDR3 runs 16 residues. Germline lookup yields CDR1 SGHNT and CDR2 YYREEE (reference sequence). DNA for the CDR3: TGTGCCAGCAGCTCACTTGACAGGGCGGACACCGGGGAGCTGTTTTTT. This sequence encodes CASSSLDRADTGELFF.

This clone appeared a single time. The gene calls are TRBV5-6 and TRBJ2-1; 8 bases align to TRBD2. Germline CDR1 and CDR2: SGHDT and YYEEEE. With 4 bases clipped from V and 3 bases from J, the junction kept 6 bases outside the gene matches. This CDR3 has 15 residues. In DNA form, the CDR3 reads TGTGCCAGCAGCGGCCGACTAGCGCTCTACAATGAGCAGTTCTTC. Translation: CASSGRLALYNEQFF.

The V gene is TRBV18, the J gene TRBJ1-2; no clear D. Germline CDR1 is KGHSH and CDR2 is LQKENI. The CDR3 consists of 14 residues. Trimming took 1 base from V and 6 from J, leaving 12 bases between them. CDR3 DNA sequence: TGTGCCAGCTCACCACAAGGAGAGACGGATGGCTACACCTTC. This codes for CASSPQGETDGYTF.

V gene TRBV19 combines with J gene TRBJ2-5, with TRBD2 matching over 7 bases. Germline values: CDR1 LNHDA, CDR2 SQIVND (reference sequence). The CDR3 is 14 amino acids. The trim removed 5 bases at V and 1 base at J, leaving 4 bases unmatched. CDR3 nucleotide sequence: TGTGCCAGTAGTCCAGCGGGGCTCCAAGAGACCCAGTACTTC. Protein: CASSPAGLQETQYF. The full variable domain, completed using reference TRBV19 and TRBJ2-5, is DGGITQSPKYLFRKEGQNVTLSCEQNLNHDAMYWYRQDPGQGLRLIYYSQIVNDFQKGDIAEGYSVSREKKESFPLTVTSAQKNPTAFYLCASSPAGLQETQYFGPGTRLLVL.

J is TRBJ2-7 and V is TRBV5-4, with D possibly being TRBD1 (6 bases). V lost 0 bases, J lost 4 bases, and 17 bases lay in between. The CDR3 is 16 residues long. CDR1 is SGHNT, CDR2 YYREEE, per germline (reference sequence). The CDR3 is CASSLGVGRGGYEQYF. The CDR3 DNA reads as TGTGCCAGCAGCTTGGGGGTGGGCAGGGGTGGGTACGAGCAGTACTTC.

CDR3 bases: TGTGCCAGCAGCATTTCGGAGGGCGCTGGCTATGGCTACACCTTC. Residues: CASSISEGAGYGYTF. This chain links TRBV11-1 with TRBJ1-2; no clear D gene. The germline V and J ends were trimmed by 5 bases and 4 bases, with 17 bases remaining between them. Germline V gives CDR1 SGHAT, CDR2 FQDESV (reference sequence). CDR3 length: 15 amino acids.

The rearrangement joins TRBV28 to TRBJ2-7, with 8 nucleotides matching TRBD2. The CDR3 runs 16 residues. After removal of 1 base from V and 4 bases from J, the junction contained 9 bases not matched to a gene. CDR1 MDHEN and CDR2 SYDVKM come from the germline V gene. The CDR3 sequence is CASSLSYGRARYEQYF. CDR3 DNA sequence: TGTGCCAGCAGTTTATCTTACGGGAGGGCCCGATACGAGCAGTACTTC.

As concerns this clone: The same CDR3 is also encoded by other DNA sequences in this sample. This chain uses TRBV5-1 with TRBJ1-2, with D possibly being TRBD1 (6 bases). Germline V CDR1 and CDR2: SGHRS, YFSETQ. This CDR3 comprises 14 residues. Between the trimmed V and J ends, which lost 0 bases and 2 bases, there was a span of 8 bases. Written as DNA, the CDR3 is TGCGCCAGCAGCTTGGGGCAGGGGAACTATGGCTACACCTTC. Translated: CASSLGQGNYGYTF.

The J gene is TRBJ1-4, the V gene TRBV30; TRBD1 matches at 10 bases. The CDR3 covers 16 residues. Germline V gene sequence: CDR1 GTSNPN, CDR2 SVGIG (reference sequence). Trimming removed 6 bases from V and 0 bases from J; junction bases left unmatched: 7. The CDR3 nucleotides are TGTGCCTGTAGGGACAGGGGCTTTTCAACTAATGAAAAACTGTTTTTT. Translated, it gives CACRDRGFSTNEKLFF.

The genes are TRBV6-5 and TRBJ2-7; maybe TRBD2 (6 bases). CDR1 is MNHEY and CDR2 is SVGAGI in the germline V gene. The CDR3 totals 13 residues. V was pared by 7 bases and J by 2 bases, with 12 bases between. DNA for the CDR3: TGTGCCAGCACCCCCCGCGGGACCTACGAGCAGTACTTC. This encodes CASTPRGTYEQYF.